This is a list of T cell receptor beta chains from one sample in a study of blood T cell repertoires in COVID-19. TCRdb keeps only in-frame clones here, not all; method: immunoSEQ multiplex PCR. The table lists about 240,000 clones, around 87% of them singletons, with about 3.3% in the top ten. Sequenced material: PBMCs or T cells enriched from blood (not recorded which). The receptors come from a middle-aged woman with acute COVID-19. CDR3s include the opening cysteine and the closing phenylalanine or tryptophan. Each record gives: CDR3 length, clone size, V gene, J gene, CDR3 protein. Not all rows give a size; the values are once, few, many and, for expanded clones, a class.

14	-	TRBV5-1	TRBJ1-6	CASSSGDGNSPLHF
15	once	TRBV25-1	TRBJ2-7	CASSDSGPKNHQQYF
16	once	TRBV4-1	TRBJ1-2	CASSQDDRGLAGGYTF
19	few	TRBV2	TRBJ2-1	CASTRLAGDTLSSYNEQFF
11	-	TRBV28	TRBJ2-7	CASSQGNEQYF
15	-	TRBV25-1	TRBJ2-4	CASSESEGQVNIQYF
14	-	TRBV19	TRBJ2-7	CASSRDRGAYEQYF
15	-	TRBV14	TRBJ1-2	CASSQVGGANYGYTF
12	-	TRBV7-2	TRBJ1-2	CASTGQPYGYTF
17	-	TRBV19	TRBJ2-5	CASSMGGTGSHGETQYF
16	-	TRBV9	TRBJ2-1	CASSVSGTSGYNEQFF
19	once	TRBV4-1	TRBJ2-2	CASSGRPRLAGVDTGELFF
12	-	TRBV3-1/TRBV3-2	TRBJ1-2	CASSRGNYGYTF
16	-	TRBV4-2	TRBJ2-7	CASSPSAGRDPYEQYF
14	-	TRBV27	TRBJ2-1	CASSDPLGTSEKFF
16	-	TRBV6-2/TRBV6-3	TRBJ2-1	CASSYGTLAEDNEQFF
15	-	TRBV15	TRBJ2-1	CATLAGSSSYNEQFF
15	-	TRBV7-3	TRBJ1-4	CASSHSSGGSEKLFF
12	-	TRBV29-1	TRBJ2-5	CSVVGLQETQYF
15	-	TRBV9	TRBJ2-1	CASSVAGTSGNEQFF
16	-	TRBV4-1	TRBJ2-7	CASSQFQGMKRNEQYF
14	-	TRBV9	TRBJ2-1	CASSARTDYNEQFF
15	once	TRBV5-1	TRBJ2-5	CASSLGGGLGETQYF
18	-	TRBV7-3	TRBJ2-1	CASSLRPSGVVSYNEQFF